This T cell receptor (beta chain) was observed in a study of technical replicates of blood from a handful of donors. V dropped 8 bases and J dropped 0; count of bases not matched to a gene: 4. The CDR3 spans 14 residues. Germline V gene data show CDR1 as SNHLY and CDR2 as FYNNEI. Data came from immunoSEQ multiplex PCR; TCRdb stores just in-frame clones and leaves some out. This table holds some 80,000 clones, more than 80% found once. The sequence was obtained from a human donor in good health. The specimen sequenced was T cells isolated from PBMCs. V usage is TRBV2 and J usage is TRBJ2-3; 8 positions agree with TRBD2. The DNA for the CDR3 is TGTGCCAGCGAGCGGGAGACGAGCACAGATACGCAGTATTTT. Translation gives CASERETSTDTQYF.